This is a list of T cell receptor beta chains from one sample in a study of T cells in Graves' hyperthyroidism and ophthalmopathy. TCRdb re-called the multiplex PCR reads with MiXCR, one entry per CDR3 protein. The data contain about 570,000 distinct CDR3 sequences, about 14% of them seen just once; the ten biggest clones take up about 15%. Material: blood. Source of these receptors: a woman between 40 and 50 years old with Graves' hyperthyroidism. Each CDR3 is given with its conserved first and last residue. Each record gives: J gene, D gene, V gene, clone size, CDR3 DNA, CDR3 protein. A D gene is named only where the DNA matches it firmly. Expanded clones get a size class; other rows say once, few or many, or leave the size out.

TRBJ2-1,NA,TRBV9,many,TGTGCCAGCAGCGTAGGAGGGAGGTACAATGAGCAGTTCTTC,CASSVGGRYNEQFF
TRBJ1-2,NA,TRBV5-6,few,TGTGCCAGCAGCTTGGAAAGGGATCTGGGTAACTATGGCTACACCTTC,CASSLERDLGNYGYTF
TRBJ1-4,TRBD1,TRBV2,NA,TGTGCCAGGGAGAATGGGACAGGCTCGGGTAATGAAAAACTGTTTTTT,CARENGTGSGNEKLFF
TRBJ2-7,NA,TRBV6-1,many,TGTGCCAGCAGTGAACAAGAGGGAGGCCTCGAGCAGTACTTC,CASSEQEGGLEQYF
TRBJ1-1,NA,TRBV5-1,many,TGCGCCAGCAGCTTAGGGACGGCGGCCACTGAAGCTTTCTTT,CASSLGTAATEAFF
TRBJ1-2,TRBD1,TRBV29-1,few,TGCAGCGGCTCGGACAGGGGGGACTATGGCTACACCTTC,CSGSDRGDYGYTF
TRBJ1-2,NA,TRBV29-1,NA,TGCAGCGTTGAAGAGGGCAGCCCATTATATGGCTACACCTTC,CSVEEGSPLYGYTF
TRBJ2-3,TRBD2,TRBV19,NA,TGTGCCAGTAGGCCTAGCGGAGGCACAGATACGCAGTATTTT,CASRPSGGTDTQYF
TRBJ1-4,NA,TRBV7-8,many,TGTGCCAGCAGCTTACGTCGTCAGGCAACTAATGAAAAACTGTTTTTT,CASSLRRQATNEKLFF
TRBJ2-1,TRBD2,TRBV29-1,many,TGCAGCGTTGAAGAAAGGGGACTAACTGAGCAGTTCTTC,CSVEERGLTEQFF
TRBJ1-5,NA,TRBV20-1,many,TGCAGTGCTAGCCGAGACAGGTTTCAGCCCCAGCATTTT,CSASRDRFQPQHF
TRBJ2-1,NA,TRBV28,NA,TGTGCCAGCAGTCGCGGAGGGACAGTTTACAATGAGCAGTTCTTC,CASSRGGTVYNEQFF
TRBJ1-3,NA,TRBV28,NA,TGTGCCAGCACCATCAGGGTCTCTGGAAACACCATATATTTT,CASTIRVSGNTIYF
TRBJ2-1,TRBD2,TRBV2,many,TGTGCCAGCAGGGGACTAGCGGGAGACAATGAGCAGTTCTTC,CASRGLAGDNEQFF
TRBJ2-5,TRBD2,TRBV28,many,TGTGCCAGCAGTTTCGGGGGGAGAGAGACCCAGTACTTC,CASSFGGRETQYF
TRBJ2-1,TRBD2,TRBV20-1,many,TGCAGTGCTTCCGCTAGCGGGACAAATGAGCAGTTCTTC,CSASASGTNEQFF
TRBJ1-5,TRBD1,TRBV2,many,TGTGCCAGCAGTGAACCCACAGGGGGTACCTTTCGCAATCAGCCCCAGCATTTT,CASSEPTGGTFRNQPQHF
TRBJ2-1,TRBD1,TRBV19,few,TGTGCCACCCGACCGACAGGGGGGTGGGGCAATGAGCAGTTCTTC,CATRPTGGWGNEQFF
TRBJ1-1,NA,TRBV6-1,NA,TGTGCCAGCAGTCGCGCGGGGCAGGAATTTCGATGGACTGAAGCTTTCTTT,CASSRAGQEFRWTEAFF
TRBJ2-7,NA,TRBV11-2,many,TGTGCCAGCAGCCCTGGGACCTACTACGAGCAGTACTTC,CASSPGTYYEQYF
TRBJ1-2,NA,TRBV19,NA,TGTGCCAGTAGTATCCCTCCCGGACTTGGGTCATATGGCTACACCTTC,CASSIPPGLGSYGYTF
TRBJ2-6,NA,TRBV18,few,TGTGCCAGCTCACCACCGCGGGATGGTGGGGCCAACGTCCTGACTTTC,CASSPPRDGGANVLTF
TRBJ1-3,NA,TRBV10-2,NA,TGCGCCAGCAGTGAATGGGGAGGAAACACCATATATTTT,CASSEWGGNTIYF
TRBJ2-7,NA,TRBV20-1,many,TGCAGTGCTAGAGCGGGAGCGGCATTGGGGTCCTACGAGCAGTACTTC,CSARAGAALGSYEQYF
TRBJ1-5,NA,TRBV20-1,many,TGCAGCCTGGGGAGTAGCAATCAGCCCCAGCATTTT,CSLGSSNQPQHF
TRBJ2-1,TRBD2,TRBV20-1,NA,TGCAGTGCTAGGGAGACTAGCGGGAGAGGTGAGCAGTTCTTC,CSARETSGRGEQFF
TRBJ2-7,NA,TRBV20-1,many,TGCAGTGCTAGCGACGGGCGACAACTTGAGTCCTACGAGCAGTACTTC,CSASDGRQLESYEQYF
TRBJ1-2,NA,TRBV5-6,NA,TGTGCCAGCAGCCCAAAGGATCGCGACTATGGCTACACCTTC,CASSPKDRDYGYTF
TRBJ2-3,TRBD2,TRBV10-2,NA,TGCGCCAGCAGTGTTCGTCCGGGACTAGCGGGGTCTGGCACAGATACGCAGTATTTT,CASSVRPGLAGSGTDTQYF
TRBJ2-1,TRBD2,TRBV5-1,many,TGCGCCAGCAGCTTGGCCGCCGGCGGGGGGAACAATGAGCAGTTCTTC,CASSLAAGGGNNEQFF
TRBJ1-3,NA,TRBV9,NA,TGTGCCAGCAGCCCCCGACGGGGCTTCGATGGAGGAAACACCATATATTTT,CASSPRRGFDGGNTIYF
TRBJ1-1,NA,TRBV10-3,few,TGTGCCATCAGTGTGAATCAGGGCTCCGGCACTGAAGCTTTCTTT,CAISVNQGSGTEAFF
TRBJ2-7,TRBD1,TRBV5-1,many,TGCGCCAGCAGCTCAGGACAGGGGCCAAACTCCTACGAGCAGTACTTC,CASSSGQGPNSYEQYF
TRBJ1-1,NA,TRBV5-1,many,TGCGCCAGCAGCTCTTCCGGGACTCGCACTGAAGCTTTCTTT,CASSSSGTRTEAFF
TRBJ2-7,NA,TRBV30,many,TGTGCCTGGAGTACACCCGGGGACGAGCAGTACTTC,CAWSTPGDEQYF
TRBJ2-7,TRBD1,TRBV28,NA,TGTGCCAGCAACCACAGGGGAAGCGAGCAGTACTTC,CASNHRGSEQYF
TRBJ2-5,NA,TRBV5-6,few,TGTGCCAGCGGTGTTCTGGAGACCCAGTACTTC,CASGVLETQYF
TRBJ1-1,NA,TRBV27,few,TGTGCCAGCAGTTTATCATTGGGGGCGCGAACTGAAGCTTTCTTT,CASSLSLGARTEAFF
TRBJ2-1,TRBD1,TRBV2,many,TGTGCCAGCAGTGACGGACAGGGGTACAATGAGCAGTTCTTC,CASSDGQGYNEQFF
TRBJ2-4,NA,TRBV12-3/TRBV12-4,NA,TGTGCCAGCAGTTTTGAGGGGCACATTCAGTACTTC,CASSFEGHIQYF
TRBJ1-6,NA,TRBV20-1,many,TGCAGTGTGGTCTCAGGCTTGAATTCACCCCTCCACTTT,CSVVSGLNSPLHF
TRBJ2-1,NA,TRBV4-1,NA,TGCGCCAGCAGCCAAGATCTAAAATACCTAGATGAGCAGTTCTTC,CASSQDLKYLDEQFF
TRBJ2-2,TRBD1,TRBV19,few,TGTGCCAGTAGTATAGGGGACAGCTCGAACACCGGGGAGCTGTTTTTT,CASSIGDSSNTGELFF
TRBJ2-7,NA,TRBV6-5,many,TGTGCCAGCAGTTACTCCAACCCCCGGACCTACGAGCAGTACTTC,CASSYSNPRTYEQYF
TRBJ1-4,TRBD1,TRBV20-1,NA,TGCAGTGCTACAATTACAGGGGCGGGGGAAAAACTGTTTTTT,CSATITGAGEKLFF
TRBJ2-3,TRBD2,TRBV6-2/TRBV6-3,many,TGTGCCAGCAGGGACTCTAGCGGGAAGCTCCTAACGGATACGCAGTATTTT,CASRDSSGKLLTDTQYF
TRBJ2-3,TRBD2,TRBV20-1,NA,TGCAGTGCTAGAGGTTCCCTTAGCGGGAGGGTTGGAGATACGCAGTATTTT,CSARGSLSGRVGDTQYF
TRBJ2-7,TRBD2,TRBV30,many,TGTGCCTGTTCTCCGGCTAGCGGGGGCTACGAGCAGTACTTC,CACSPASGGYEQYF
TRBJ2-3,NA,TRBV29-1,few,TGCAGCGCCAACTTTGGGAAATTGGCAGATACGCAGTATTTT,CSANFGKLADTQYF
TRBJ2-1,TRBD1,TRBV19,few,TGTGCCAGTAGTAATCGGGACAGGGACTACAATGAGCAGTTCTTC,CASSNRDRDYNEQFF
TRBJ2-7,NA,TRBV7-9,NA,TGTGCCAGCAGCTTAGCGGTAGGGCCGAGCTCCTACGAGCAGTACTTC,CASSLAVGPSSYEQYF
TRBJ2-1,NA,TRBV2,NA,TGTGCCAGCAACTCGGGGCTGCTGAATGAGCAGTTCTTC,CASNSGLLNEQFF